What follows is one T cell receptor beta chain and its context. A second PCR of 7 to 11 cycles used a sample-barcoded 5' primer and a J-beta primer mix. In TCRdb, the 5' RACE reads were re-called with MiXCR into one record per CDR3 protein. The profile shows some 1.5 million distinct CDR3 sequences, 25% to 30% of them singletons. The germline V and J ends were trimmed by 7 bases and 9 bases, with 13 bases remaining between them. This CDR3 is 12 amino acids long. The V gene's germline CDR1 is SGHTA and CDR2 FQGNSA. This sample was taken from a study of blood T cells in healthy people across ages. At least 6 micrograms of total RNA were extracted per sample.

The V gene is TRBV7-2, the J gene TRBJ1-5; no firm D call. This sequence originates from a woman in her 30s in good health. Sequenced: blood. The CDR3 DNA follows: TGTGCCAGCAACGACGTCGGCGGGCCCCAGCATTTT. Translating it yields CASNDVGGPQHF.